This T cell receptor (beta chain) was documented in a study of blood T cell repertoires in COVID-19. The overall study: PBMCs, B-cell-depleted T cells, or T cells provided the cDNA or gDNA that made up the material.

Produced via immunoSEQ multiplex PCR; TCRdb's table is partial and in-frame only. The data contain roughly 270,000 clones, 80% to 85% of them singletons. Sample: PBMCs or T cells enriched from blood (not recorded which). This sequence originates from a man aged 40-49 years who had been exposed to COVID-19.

CDR3 bases: TGTGCCAGTAGGGCGACACTTGGAATCGGTGAAGCTTTCTTT. Protein product: CASRATLGIGEAFF. V usage is TRBV19 and J usage is TRBJ1-1; D is ambiguous. The germline V and J ends were trimmed by 6 bases and 7 bases, with 18 bases remaining between them. CDR1 is LNHDA and CDR2 is SQIVND in the germline V gene (reference sequence). The CDR3 runs 14 residues.